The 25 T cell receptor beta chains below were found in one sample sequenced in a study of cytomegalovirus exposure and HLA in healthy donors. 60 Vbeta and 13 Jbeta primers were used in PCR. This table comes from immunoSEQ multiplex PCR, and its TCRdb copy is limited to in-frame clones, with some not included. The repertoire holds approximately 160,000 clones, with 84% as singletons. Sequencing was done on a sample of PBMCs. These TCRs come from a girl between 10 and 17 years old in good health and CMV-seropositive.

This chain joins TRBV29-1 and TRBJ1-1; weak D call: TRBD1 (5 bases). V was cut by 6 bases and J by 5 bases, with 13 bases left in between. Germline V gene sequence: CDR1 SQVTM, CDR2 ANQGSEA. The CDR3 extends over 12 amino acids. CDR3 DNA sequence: TGCAGCGTCTCAATCCAGGGAACTGAAGCTTTCTTT. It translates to CSVSIQGTEAFF.

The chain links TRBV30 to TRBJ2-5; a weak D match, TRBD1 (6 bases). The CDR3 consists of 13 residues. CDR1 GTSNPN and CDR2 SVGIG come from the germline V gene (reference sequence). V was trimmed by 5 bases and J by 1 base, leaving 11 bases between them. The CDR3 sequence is CAWDQGSQETQYF. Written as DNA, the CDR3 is TGTGCCTGGGACCAGGGGTCCCAAGAGACCCAGTACTTC. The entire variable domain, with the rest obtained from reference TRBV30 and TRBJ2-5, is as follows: SQTIHQWPATLVQPVGSPLSLECTVEGTSNPNLYWYRQAAGRGLQLLFYSVGIGQISSEVPQNLSASRPQDRQFILSSKKLLLSDSGFYLCAWDQGSQETQYFGPGTRLLVL.

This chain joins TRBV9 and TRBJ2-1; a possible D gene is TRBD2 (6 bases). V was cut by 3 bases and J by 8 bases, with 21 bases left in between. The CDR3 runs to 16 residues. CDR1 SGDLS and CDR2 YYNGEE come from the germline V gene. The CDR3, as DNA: TGTGCCAGCAGCGCCGTTTCGCGGGGATACCTGTATGAGCAGTTCTTC. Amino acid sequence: CASSAVSRGYLYEQFF. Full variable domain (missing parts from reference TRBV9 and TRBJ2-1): DSGVTQTPKHLITATGQRVTLRCSPRSGDLSVYWYQQSLDQGLQFLIQYYNGEERAKGNILERFSAQQFPDLHSELNLSSLELGDSALYFCASSAVSRGYLYEQFFGPGTRLTVL.

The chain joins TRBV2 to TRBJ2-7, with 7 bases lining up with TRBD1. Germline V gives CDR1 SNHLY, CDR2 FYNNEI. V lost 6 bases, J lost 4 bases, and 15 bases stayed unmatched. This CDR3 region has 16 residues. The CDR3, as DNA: TGTGCCAGCAGAGTACCCTTCAACTTGACAGGGTACGAGCAGTACTTC. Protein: CASRVPFNLTGYEQYF.

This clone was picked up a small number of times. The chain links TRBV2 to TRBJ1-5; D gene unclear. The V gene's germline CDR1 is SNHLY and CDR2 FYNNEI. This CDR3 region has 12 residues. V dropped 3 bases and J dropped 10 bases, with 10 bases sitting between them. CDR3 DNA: TGTGCCAGCAGTGAGGGCTCCCTACCCCAGCATTTT. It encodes CASSEGSLPQHF.

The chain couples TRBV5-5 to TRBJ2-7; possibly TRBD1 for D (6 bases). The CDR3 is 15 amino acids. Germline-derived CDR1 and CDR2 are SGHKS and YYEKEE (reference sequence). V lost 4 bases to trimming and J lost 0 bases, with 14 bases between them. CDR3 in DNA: TGTGCCAGCAGCCGGATCACAGGGATCTCCTACGAGCAGTACTTC. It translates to CASSRITGISYEQYF.

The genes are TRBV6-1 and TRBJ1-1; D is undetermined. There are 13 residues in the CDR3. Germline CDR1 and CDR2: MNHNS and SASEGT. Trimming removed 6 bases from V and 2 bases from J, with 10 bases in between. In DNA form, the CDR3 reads TGTGCCAGCAGGTATCGCACTAACACTGAAGCTTTCTTT. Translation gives CASRYRTNTEAFF.

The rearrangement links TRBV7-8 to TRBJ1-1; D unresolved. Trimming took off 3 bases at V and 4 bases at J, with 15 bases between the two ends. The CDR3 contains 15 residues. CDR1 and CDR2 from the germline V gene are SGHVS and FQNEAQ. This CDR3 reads CASSFGLAPPTEAFF. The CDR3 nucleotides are TGTGCCAGCAGCTTCGGGTTGGCCCCACCCACTGAAGCTTTCTTT.

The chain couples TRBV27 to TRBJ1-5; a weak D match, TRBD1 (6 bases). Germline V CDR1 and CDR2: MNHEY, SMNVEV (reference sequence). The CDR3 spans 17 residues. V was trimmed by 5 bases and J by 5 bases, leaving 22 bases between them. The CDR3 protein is CASSLTWDKVIDQPQHF. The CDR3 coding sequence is TGTGCCAGCAGTCTGACCTGGGACAAGGTCATCGATCAGCCCCAGCATTTT.

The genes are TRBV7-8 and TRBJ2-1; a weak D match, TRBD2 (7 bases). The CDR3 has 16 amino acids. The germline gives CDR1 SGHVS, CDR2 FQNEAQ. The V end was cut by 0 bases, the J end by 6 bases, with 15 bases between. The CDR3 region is CASSLASGGPSNEQFF. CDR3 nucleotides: TGTGCCAGCAGCTTAGCTTCCGGGGGGCCCTCCAATGAGCAGTTCTTC.

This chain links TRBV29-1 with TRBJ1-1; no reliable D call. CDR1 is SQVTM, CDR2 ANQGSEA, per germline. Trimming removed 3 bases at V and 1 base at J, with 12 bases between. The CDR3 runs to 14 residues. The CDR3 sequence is CSVDLYRPNTEAFF. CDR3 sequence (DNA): TGCAGCGTTGACTTATACAGACCGAACACTGAAGCTTTCTTT. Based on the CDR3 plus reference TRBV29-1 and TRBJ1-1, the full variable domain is SAVISQKPSRDICQRGTSLTIQCQVDSQVTMMFWYRQQPGQSLTLIATANQGSEATYESGFVIDKFPISRPNLTFSTLTVSNMSPEDSSIYLCSVDLYRPNTEAFFGQGTRLTVV.

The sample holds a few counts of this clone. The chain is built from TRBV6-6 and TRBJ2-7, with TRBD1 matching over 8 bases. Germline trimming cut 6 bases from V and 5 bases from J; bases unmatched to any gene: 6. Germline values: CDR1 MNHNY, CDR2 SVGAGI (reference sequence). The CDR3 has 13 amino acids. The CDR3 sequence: CASSPRDRHEQYF. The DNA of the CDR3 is TGTGCCAGCAGCCCCCGGGACAGGCACGAGCAGTACTTC.

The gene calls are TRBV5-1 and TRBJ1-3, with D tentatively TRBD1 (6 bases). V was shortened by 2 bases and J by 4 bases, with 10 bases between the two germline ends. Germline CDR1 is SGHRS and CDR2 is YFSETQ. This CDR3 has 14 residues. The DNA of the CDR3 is TGCGCCAGCAGCTTTGTACAGGGAGGAAACACCATATATTTT. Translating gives CASSFVQGGNTIYF.

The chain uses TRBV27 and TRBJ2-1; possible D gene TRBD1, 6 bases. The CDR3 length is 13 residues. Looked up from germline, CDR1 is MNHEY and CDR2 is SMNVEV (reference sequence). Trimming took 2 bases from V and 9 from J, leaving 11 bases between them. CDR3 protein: CASSLDGGREQFF. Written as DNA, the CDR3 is TGTGCCAGCAGTTTAGATGGGGGCCGTGAGCAGTTCTTC.

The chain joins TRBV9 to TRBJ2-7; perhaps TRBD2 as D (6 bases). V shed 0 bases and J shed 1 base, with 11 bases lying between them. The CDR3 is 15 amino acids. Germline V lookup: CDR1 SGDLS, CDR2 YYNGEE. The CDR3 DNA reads TGTGCCAGCAGCGTAGGCAATAGCGGTTCCTACGAGCAGTACTTC. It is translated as CASSVGNSGSYEQYF.

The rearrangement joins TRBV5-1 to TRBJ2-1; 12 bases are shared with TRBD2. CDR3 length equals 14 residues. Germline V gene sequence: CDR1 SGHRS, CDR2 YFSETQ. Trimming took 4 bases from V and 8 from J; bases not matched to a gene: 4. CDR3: CASSPSGGAYEQFF. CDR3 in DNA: TGCGCCAGCAGCCCTAGCGGGGGGGCTTATGAGCAGTTCTTC. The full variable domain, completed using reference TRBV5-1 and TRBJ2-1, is KAGVTQTPRYLIKTRGQQVTLSCSPISGHRSVSWYQQTPGQGLQFLFEYFSETQRNKGNFPGRFSGRQFSNSRSEMNVSTLELGDSALYLCASSPSGGAYEQFFGPGTRLTVL.

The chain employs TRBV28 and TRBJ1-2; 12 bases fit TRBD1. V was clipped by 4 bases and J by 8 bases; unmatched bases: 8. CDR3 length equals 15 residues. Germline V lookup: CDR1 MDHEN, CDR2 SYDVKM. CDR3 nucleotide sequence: TGTGCCAGCAGTTCGACCGGGACAGGGGGCTGGGGCTACACCTTC. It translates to CASSSTGTGGWGYTF.

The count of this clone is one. CDR3 sequence (DNA): TGCGCCAGCAGCCAAGTGGGACAGGGGTTCAACACCATATATTTT. Translation gives CASSQVGQGFNTIYF. The chain combines TRBV4-1 with TRBJ1-3; 10 bases align to TRBD1. V shed 1 base and J 7 bases; nucleotides not matched to a gene: 4. The germline CDR1 and CDR2 sequences are MGHRA and YSYEKL. CDR3 length equals 15 residues.

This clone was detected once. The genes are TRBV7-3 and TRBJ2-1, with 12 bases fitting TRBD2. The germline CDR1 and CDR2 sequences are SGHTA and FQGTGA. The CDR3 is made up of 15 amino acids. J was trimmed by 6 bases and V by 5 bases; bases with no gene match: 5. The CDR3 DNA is TGTGCCAGCAGCCCTAGCGGGGGGGCCAGCAATGAGCAGTTCTTC. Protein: CASSPSGGASNEQFF. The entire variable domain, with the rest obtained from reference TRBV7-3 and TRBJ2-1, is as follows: GAGVSQTPSNKVTEKGKYVELRCDPISGHTALYWYRQSLGQGPEFLIYFQGTGAADDSGLPNDRFFAVRPEGSVSTLKIQRTERGDSAVYLCASSPSGGASNEQFFGPGTRLTVL.

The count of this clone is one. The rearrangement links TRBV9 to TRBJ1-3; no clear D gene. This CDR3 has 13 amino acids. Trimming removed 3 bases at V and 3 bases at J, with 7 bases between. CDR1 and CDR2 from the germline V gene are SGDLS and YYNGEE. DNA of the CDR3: TGTGCCAGCAGCGGGCGAGGTGGAAACACCATATATTTT. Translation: CASSGRGGNTIYF.

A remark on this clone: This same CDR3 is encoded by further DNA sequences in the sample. CDR3 protein: CASSRGTEAFF. The CDR3 region has the DNA TGTGCCAGCTCCAGGGGTACTGAAGCTTTCTTT. The J gene is TRBJ1-1, the V gene TRBV27; D is possibly TRBD1 (6 bases). The length of the CDR3 is 11 residues. Germline assignment: CDR1 MNHEY and CDR2 SMNVEV (reference sequence). Trimming cost V 8 bases and J 5 bases, with 9 bases left between them.

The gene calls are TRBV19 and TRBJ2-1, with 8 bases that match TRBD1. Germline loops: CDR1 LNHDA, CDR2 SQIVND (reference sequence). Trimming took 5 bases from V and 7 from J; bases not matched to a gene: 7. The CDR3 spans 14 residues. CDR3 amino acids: CASSHRTGTNEQFF. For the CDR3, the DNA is TGTGCCAGTAGTCATAGGACAGGGACAAATGAGCAGTTCTTC. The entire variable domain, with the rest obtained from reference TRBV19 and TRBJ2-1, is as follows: DGGITQSPKYLFRKEGQNVTLSCEQNLNHDAMYWYRQDPGQGLRLIYYSQIVNDFQKGDIAEGYSVSREKKESFPLTVTSAQKNPTAFYLCASSHRTGTNEQFFGPGTRLTVL.

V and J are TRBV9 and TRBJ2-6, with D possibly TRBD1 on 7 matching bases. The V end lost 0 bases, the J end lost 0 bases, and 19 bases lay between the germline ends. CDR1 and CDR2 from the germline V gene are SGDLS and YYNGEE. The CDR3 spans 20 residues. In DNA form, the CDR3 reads TGTGCCAGCAGCGTAGCTAGGGGGGACAGTCATAACTCTGGGGCCAACGTCCTGACTTTC. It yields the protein CASSVARGDSHNSGANVLTF.

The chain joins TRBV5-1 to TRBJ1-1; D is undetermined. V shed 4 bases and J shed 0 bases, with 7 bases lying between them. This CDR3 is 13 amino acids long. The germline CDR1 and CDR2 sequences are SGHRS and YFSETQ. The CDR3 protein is CASSLSVNTEAFF. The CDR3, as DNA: TGCGCCAGCAGCCTTTCGGTGAACACTGAAGCTTTCTTT.

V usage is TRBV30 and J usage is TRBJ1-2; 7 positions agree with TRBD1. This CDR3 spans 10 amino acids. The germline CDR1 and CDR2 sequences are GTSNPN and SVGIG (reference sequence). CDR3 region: CIEGARGYTF. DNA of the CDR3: TGTATTGAGGGGGCGCGTGGCTACACCTTC.